The 2 T cell receptor beta chains listed next were all sequenced from one sample in a study of OX40 agonist ivuxolimab in advanced cancers. The assay was immunoSEQ multiplex PCR, and TCRdb's table has in-frame clones only and misses some. The data show roughly 70,000 clones, roughly 82% seen once. Source: CD4+ or CD8+ T cells sorted from blood, taken in a trial of the OX40 agonist ivuxolimab. These receptors originate from an adult with an advanced solid tumor such as melanoma, head and neck, liver or kidney cancer.

The chain combines TRBV4-2 with TRBJ1-1; the D is unclear. CDR3 length: 16 amino acids. CDR1 and CDR2 (germline): LGHNA, YNFKEQ. V gave up 1 base and J gave up 3 bases, with 15 bases separating them. CDR3 DNA: TGTGCCAGCAGCCAAGTTGGGCGGATTCAGGACACTGAAGCTTTCTTT. Its protein product is CASSQVGRIQDTEAFF.

The rearrangement uses TRBV7-2 and TRBJ2-1, with 12 bases lining up with TRBD2. J was trimmed by 6 bases and V by 7 bases; bases with no gene match: 13. The germline V gene has CDR1 SGHTA and CDR2 FQGNSA. This CDR3 is 17 amino acids long. The CDR3 bases are TGTGCCAGCAAACCGACTAGCGGGGGCGTCGGGGTCAATGAGCAGTTCTTC. Its translation is CASKPTSGGVGVNEQFF.